A selection of T cell receptor beta chains follows, all from one sample in a study of blood T cell repertoires in COVID-19. Profiled with immunoSEQ multiplex PCR; TCRdb holds only in-frame clones, not every one. In the table there are roughly 100,000 clones, 90% to 95% of which are singletons. The specimen sequenced was peripheral blood. The receptors were sampled from a human donor in a cohort sampled during active COVID-19. Both conserved end residues are part of each CDR3. A D gene is named only where the DNA matches it firmly.

v_call	d_call	j_call	cdr3_aa	cdr3_nt
TRBV5-1	TRBD1	TRBJ2-6	CASSQGQGYSGANVLTF	TGCGCCAGCTCCCAGGGACAGGGTTACTCTGGGGCCAACGTCCTGACTTTC
TRBV2	TRBD2	TRBJ2-5	CASSEHSSGGEQETQYF	TGTGCCAGCAGTGAGCACTCTAGCGGGGGGGAACAAGAGACCCAGTACTTC
TRBV5-5	TRBD1	TRBJ2-3	CASGTGSTDTQYF	TGTGCCAGCGGGACAGGGAGCACAGATACGCAGTATTTT
TRBV9	TRBD1	TRBJ1-2	CASSVSGTGGGYTF	TGTGCCAGCAGCGTTTCCGGGACAGGTGGGGGCTACACCTTC
TRBV28	-	TRBJ2-3	CASSRLGTQYF	TGTGCCAGCAGTAGACTAGGTACGCAGTATTTT
TRBV27	-	TRBJ2-1	CASSLDFRNEQFF	TGTGCCAGCAGTTTAGACTTTCGGAATGAGCAGTTCTTC
TRBV30	TRBD1	TRBJ2-7	CAWSGQGGDEQYF	TGTGCCTGGAGCGGACAGGGTGGGGACGAGCAGTACTTC
TRBV4-2	-	TRBJ1-1	CASSQDIQGQTGTEAFF	TGTGCCAGCAGCCAAGATATCCAGGGGCAGACGGGCACTGAAGCTTTCTTT
TRBV4-1	-	TRBJ1-1	CASSPYQGENTEAFF	TGCGCCAGCAGCCCGTATCAGGGTGAGAACACTGAAGCTTTCTTT
TRBV13	TRBD2	TRBJ2-1	CASSPLGLAGGYGLDEQFF	TGTGCCAGCAGCCCCCTGGGACTAGCGGGAGGGTACGGGTTGGATGAGCAGTTCTTC
TRBV4-1	-	TRBJ2-7	CASSQDRGVGQYF	TGCGCCAGCAGCCAAGATCGAGGAGTTGGGCAGTACTTC
TRBV27	-	TRBJ2-7	CASSPSSYEQYF	TGTGCCAGCAGCCCCAGCTCCTACGAGCAGTACTTC